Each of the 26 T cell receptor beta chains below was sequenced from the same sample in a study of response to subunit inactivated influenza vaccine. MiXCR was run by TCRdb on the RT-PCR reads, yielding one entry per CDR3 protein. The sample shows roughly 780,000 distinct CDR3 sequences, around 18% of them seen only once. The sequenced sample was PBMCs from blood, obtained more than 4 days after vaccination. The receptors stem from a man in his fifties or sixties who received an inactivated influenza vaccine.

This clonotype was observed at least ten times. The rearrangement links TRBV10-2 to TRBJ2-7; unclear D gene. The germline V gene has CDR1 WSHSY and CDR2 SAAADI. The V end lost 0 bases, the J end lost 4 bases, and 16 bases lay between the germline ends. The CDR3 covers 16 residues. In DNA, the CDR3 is TGCGCCAGCAGTGAGTCGATGTGGACCAGCAATTACGAGCAGTACTTC. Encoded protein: CASSESMWTSNYEQYF.

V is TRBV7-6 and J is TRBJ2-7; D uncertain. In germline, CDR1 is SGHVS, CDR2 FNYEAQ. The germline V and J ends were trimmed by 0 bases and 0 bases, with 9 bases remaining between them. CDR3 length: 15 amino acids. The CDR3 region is CASSLAGKGSYEQYF. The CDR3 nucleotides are TGTGCCAGCAGCTTAGCGGGGAAAGGCTCCTACGAGCAGTACTTC.

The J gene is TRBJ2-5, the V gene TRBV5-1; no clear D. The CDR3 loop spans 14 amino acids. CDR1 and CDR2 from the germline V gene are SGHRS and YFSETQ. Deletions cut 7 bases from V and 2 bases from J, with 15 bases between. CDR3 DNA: TGCGCCAGCCACCTTGACTCACCGCAAGAGACCCAGTACTTC. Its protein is CASHLDSPQETQYF.

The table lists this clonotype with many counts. The CDR3 loop is CASSSTQPGQGLAGVYNEQFF. The DNA of the CDR3 is TGTGCCAGCAGTTCCACCCAACCGGGACAAGGACTAGCGGGAGTTTACAATGAGCAGTTCTTC. The chain is built from TRBV12-3 or TRBV12-4 and TRBJ2-1, with 13 positions matching TRBD2. Trimming at V came to 4 bases and at J to 4 bases, leaving 19 bases not matched to a gene. This CDR3 is 21 amino acids long.

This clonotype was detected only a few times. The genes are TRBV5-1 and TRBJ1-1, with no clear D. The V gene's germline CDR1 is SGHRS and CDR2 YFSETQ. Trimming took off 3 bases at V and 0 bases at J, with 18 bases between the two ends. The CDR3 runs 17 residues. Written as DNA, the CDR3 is TGCGCCAGCAGCTCGGTCGTGACGGCCCCTCTGAACACTGAAGCTTTCTTT. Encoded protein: CASSSVVTAPLNTEAFF.

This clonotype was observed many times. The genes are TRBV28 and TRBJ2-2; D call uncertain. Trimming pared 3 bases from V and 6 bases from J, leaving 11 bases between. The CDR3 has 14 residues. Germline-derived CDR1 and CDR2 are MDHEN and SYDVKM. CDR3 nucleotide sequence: TGTGCCAGCAGTTTGAATCACCGAGCCGGGGAGCTGTTTTTT. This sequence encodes CASSLNHRAGELFF.

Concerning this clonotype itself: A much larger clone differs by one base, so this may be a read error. The CDR3 protein is CASSPRPSRSYNEQFF. The CDR3 DNA reads as TGTGCCAGCAGCCCCCGACCTAGCCGATCCTACAATGAGCAGTTCTTC. V and J are TRBV9 and TRBJ2-1; possible D gene TRBD2, 5 bases. CDR3 size: 16 residues. Germline CDR1 SGDLS, CDR2 YYNGEE. Trimming left V 4 bases short and J 1 base short, with 15 bases between.

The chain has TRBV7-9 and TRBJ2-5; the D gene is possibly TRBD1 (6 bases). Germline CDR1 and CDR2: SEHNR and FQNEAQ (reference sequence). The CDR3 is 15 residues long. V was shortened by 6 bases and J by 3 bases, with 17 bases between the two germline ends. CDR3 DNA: TGTGCCAGCAGACATTGGGGCCACAGGGAAGAGACCCAGTACTTC. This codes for CASRHWGHREETQYF.

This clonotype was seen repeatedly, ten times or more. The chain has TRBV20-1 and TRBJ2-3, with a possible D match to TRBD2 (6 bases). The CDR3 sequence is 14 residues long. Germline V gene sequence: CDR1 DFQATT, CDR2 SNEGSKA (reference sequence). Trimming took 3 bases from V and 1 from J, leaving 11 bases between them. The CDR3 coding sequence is TGCAGTGCTAGTTACGCGGGACGCACAGATACGCAGTATTTT. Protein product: CSASYAGRTDTQYF.

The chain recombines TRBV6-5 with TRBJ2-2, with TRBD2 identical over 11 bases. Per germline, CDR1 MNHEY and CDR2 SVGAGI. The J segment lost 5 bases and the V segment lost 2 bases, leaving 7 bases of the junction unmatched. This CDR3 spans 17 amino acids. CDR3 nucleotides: TGTGCCAGCAGTTACAGCAGGGGGACTAGCGGAACCGGGGAGCTGTTTTTT. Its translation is CASSYSRGTSGTGELFF.

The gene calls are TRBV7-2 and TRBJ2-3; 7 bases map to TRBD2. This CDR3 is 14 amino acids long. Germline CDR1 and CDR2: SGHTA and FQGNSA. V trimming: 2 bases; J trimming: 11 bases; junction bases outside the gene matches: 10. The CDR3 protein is CASSLSGAGRGQYF. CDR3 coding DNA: TGTGCCAGCAGCTTAAGCGGAGCGGGGCGGGGGCAGTATTTT. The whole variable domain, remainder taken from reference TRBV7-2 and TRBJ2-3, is GAGVSQSPSNKVTEKGKDVELRCDPISGHTALYWYRQSLGQGLEFLIYFQGNSAPDKSGLPSDRFSAERTGGSVSTLTIQRTQQEDSAVYLCASSLSGAGRGQYFGPGTRLTVL.

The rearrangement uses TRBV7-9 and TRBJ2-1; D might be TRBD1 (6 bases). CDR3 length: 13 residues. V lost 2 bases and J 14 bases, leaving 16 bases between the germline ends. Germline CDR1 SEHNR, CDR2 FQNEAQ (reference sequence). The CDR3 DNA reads TGTGCCAGCAGCTTATTAGCAGGGGAAATGGAGTTCTTC. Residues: CASSLLAGEMEFF.

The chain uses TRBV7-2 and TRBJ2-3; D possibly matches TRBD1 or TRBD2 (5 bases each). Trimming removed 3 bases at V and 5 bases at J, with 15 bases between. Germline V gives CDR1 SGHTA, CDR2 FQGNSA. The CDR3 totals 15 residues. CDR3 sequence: CASSFGWGWEDTQYF. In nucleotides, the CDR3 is TGTGCCAGCAGCTTTGGTTGGGGGTGGGAAGATACGCAGTATTTT.

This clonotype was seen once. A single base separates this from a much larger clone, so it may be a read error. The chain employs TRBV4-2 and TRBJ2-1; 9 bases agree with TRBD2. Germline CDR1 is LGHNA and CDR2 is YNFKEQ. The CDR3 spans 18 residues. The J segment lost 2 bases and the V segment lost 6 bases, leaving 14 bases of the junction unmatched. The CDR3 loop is CASSMVASGEPAYNEQFF. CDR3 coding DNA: TGTGCCAGCAGTATGGTGGCTAGCGGGGAGCCGGCCTACAATGAGCAGTTCTTC.

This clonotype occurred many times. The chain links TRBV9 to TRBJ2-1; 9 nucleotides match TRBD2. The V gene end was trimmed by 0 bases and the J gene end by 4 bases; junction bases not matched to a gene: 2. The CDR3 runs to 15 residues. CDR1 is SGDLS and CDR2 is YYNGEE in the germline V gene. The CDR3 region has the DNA TGTGCCAGCAGCGTAGATAGCGGGAGTTACAATGAGCAGTTCTTC. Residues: CASSVDSGSYNEQFF.

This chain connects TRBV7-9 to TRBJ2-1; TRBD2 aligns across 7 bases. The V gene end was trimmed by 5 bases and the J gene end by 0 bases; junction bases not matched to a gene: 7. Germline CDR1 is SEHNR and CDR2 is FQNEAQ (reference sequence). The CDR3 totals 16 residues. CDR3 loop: CASSLQAGPSYNEQFF. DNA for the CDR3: TGTGCCAGCAGCCTGCAAGCGGGGCCCTCCTACAATGAGCAGTTCTTC.

CDR3 DNA sequence: TGCGCCAGCAGAGTGGGGGCGGCCGGCACCGGGGAGCTGTTTTTT. As protein: CASRVGAAGTGELFF. The V call is TRBV5-1, the J call TRBJ2-2; D possibly corresponds to TRBD1 (6 bases). Germline lookup yields CDR1 SGHRS and CDR2 YFSETQ. This CDR3 has 15 amino acids. V was trimmed by 5 bases and J by 4 bases, leaving 15 bases between them. Drawing the rest from reference TRBV5-1 and TRBJ2-2, the complete variable domain is KAGVTQTPRYLIKTRGQQVTLSCSPISGHRSVSWYQQTPGQGLQFLFEYFSETQRNKGNFPGRFSGRQFSNSRSEMNVSTLELGDSALYLCASRVGAAGTGELFFGEGSRLTVL.

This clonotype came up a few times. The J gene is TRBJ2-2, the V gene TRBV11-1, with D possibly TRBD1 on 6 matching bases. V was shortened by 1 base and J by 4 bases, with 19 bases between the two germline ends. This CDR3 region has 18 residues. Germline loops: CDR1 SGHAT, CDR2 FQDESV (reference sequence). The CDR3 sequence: CASSLVRWGHRGTGELFF. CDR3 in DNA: TGTGCCAGCAGCTTAGTTCGATGGGGGCACCGGGGCACCGGGGAGCTGTTTTTT.

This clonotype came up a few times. CDR3 loop: CASSQDPSGGAYNEQFF. DNA of the CDR3: TGCGCCAGCAGCCAAGATCCTAGCGGGGGGGCCTACAATGAGCAGTTCTTC. V is TRBV4-3 and J is TRBJ2-1; 12 positions agree with TRBD2. Per germline, CDR1 LGHNA and CDR2 YSLEER. With V trimmed by 0 bases and J by 2 bases, 2 bases remained unmatched. This CDR3 region has 17 residues.

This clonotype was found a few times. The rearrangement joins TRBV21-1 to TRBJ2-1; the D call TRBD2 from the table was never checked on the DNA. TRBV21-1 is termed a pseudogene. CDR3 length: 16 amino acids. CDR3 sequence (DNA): TGTGCCGCGGGGGGTCATAGCGGGACCGATTACAATGAGCAGTTCTTC. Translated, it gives CAAGGHSGTDYNEQFF.

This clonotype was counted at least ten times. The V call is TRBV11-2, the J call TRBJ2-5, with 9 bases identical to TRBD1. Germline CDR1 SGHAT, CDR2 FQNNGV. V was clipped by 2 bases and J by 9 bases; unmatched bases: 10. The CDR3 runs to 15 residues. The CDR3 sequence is CASSLRQGGQVAQYF. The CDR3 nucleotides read TGTGCCAGCAGCTTAAGACAGGGGGGACAAGTGGCCCAGTACTTC. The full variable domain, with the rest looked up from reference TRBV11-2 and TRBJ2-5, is EAGVAQSPRYKIIEKRQSVAFWCNPISGHATLYWYQQILGQGPKLLIQFQNNGVVDDSQLPKDRFSAERLKGVDSTLKIQPAKLEDSAVYLCASSLRQGGQVAQYFGPGTRLLVL.

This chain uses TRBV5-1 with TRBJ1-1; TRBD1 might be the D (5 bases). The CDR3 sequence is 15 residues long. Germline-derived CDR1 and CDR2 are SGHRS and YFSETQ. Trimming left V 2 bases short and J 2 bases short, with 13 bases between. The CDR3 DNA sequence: TGCGCCAGCAGCTTACGACAGTCCTCAAACACTGAAGCTTTCTTT. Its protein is CASSLRQSSNTEAFF.

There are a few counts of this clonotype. CDR3 residues: CASSQDPPGGRLGETQYF. CDR3 DNA sequence: TGTGCCAGCAGCCAAGATCCCCCAGGGGGCAGACTGGGAGAGACCCAGTACTTC. The genes are TRBV4-2 and TRBJ2-5; 8 bases agree with TRBD1. CDR1 is LGHNA and CDR2 is YNFKEQ in the germline V gene. The CDR3 loop spans 18 amino acids. V lost 0 bases and J lost 4; bases outside the gene matches: 13.

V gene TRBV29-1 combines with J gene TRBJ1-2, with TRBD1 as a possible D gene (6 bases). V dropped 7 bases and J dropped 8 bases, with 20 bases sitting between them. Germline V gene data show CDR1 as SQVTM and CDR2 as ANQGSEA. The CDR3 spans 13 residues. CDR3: CSAYPVTGSGYTF. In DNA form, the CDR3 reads TGCAGCGCCTACCCGGTTACAGGGAGCGGCTACACCTTC.

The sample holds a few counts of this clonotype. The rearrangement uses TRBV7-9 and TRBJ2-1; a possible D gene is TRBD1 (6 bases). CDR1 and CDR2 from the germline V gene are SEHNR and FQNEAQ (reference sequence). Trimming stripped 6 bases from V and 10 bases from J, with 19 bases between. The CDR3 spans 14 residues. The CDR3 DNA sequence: TGTGCCAGCAGTCCGGGACAAGGCTACCCAGAGCAGTTCTTC. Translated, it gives CASSPGQGYPEQFF. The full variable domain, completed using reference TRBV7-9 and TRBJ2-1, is DTGVSQNPRHKITKRGQNVTFRCDPISEHNRLYWYRQTLGQGPEFLTYFQNEAQLEKSRLLSDRFSAERPKGSFSTLEIQRTEQGDSAMYLCASSPGQGYPEQFFGPGTRLTVL.

The CDR3 region is CASSLVLVRGMNTEAFF. The CDR3 DNA is TGTGCCAGCAGTTTGGTGTTAGTCAGGGGAATGAACACTGAAGCTTTCTTT. This chain connects TRBV12-3 or TRBV12-4 to TRBJ1-1; possibly TRBD1 for D (6 bases). CDR3 length equals 17 residues. V was trimmed by 3 bases and J by 0 bases, leaving 17 bases between them.